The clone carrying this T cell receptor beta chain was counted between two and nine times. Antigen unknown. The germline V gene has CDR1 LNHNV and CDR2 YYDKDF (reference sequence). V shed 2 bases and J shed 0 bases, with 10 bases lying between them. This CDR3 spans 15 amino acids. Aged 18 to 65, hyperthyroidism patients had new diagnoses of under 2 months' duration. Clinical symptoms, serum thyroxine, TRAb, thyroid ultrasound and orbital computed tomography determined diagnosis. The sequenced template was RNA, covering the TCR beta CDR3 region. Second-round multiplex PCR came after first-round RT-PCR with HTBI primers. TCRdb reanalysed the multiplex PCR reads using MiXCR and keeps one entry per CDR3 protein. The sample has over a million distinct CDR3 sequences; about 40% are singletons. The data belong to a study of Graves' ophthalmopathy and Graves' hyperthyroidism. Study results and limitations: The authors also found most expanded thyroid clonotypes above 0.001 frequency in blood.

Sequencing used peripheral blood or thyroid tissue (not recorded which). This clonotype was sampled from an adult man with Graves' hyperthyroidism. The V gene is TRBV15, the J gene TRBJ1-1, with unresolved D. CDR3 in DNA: TGTGCCACCAGCAGAAACCTTGCTTTGAACACTGAAGCTTTCTTT. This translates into CATSRNLALNTEAFF. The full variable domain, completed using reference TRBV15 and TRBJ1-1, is DAMVIQNPRYQVTQFGKPVTLSCSQTLNHNVMYWYQQKSSQAPKLLFHYYDKDFNNEADTPDNFQSRRPNTSFCFLDIRSPGLGDTAMYLCATSRNLALNTEAFFGQGTRLTVV.